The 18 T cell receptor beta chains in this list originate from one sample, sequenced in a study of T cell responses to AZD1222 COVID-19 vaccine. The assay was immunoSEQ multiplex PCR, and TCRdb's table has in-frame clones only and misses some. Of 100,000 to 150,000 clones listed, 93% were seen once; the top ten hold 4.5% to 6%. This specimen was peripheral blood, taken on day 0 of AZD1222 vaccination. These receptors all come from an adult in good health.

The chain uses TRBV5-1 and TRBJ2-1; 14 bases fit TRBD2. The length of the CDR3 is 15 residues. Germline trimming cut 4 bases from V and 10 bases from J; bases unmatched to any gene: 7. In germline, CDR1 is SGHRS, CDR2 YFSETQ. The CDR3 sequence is CASSQGLAGAWEQFF. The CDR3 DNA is TGCGCCAGCAGCCAGGGACTAGCGGGAGCATGGGAGCAGTTCTTC.

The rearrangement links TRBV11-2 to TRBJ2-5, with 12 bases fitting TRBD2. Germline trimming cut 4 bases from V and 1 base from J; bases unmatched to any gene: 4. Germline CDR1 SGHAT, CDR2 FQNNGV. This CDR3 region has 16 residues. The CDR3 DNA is TGTGCCAGCAGCTCGCAACTAGCGGGGGGCCAAGAGACCCAGTACTTC. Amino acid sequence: CASSSQLAGGQETQYF.

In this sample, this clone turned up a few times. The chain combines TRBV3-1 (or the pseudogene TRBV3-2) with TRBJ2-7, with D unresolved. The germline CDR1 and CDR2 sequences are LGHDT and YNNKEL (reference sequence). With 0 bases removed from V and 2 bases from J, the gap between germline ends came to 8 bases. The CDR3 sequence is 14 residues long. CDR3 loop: CASSQDLLAYEQYF. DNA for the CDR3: TGTGCCAGCAGCCAAGATCTGCTAGCCTACGAGCAGTACTTC.

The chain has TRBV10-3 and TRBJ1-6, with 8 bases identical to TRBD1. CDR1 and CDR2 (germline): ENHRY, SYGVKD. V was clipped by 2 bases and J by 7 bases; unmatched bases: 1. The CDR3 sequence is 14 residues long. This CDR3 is CAISERQGNSPLHF. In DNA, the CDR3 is TGTGCCATCAGTGAGAGACAGGGGAATTCACCCCTCCACTTT.

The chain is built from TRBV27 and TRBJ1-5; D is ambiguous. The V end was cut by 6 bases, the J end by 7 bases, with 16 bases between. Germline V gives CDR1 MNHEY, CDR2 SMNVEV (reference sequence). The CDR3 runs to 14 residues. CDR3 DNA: TGTGCCAGCAGCCAGGACGGAATATCGCAGCCCCAGCATTTT. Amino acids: CASSQDGISQPQHF.

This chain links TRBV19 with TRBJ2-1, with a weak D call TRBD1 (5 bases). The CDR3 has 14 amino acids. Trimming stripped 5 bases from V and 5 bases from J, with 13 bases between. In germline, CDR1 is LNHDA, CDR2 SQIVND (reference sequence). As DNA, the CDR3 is TGTGCCAGTAGTGTCAGGGTTCGTGACAATGAGCAGTTCTTC. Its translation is CASSVRVRDNEQFF.

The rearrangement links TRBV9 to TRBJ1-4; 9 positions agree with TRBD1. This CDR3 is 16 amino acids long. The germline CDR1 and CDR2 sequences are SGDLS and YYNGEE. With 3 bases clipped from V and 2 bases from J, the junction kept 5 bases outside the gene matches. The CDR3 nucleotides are TGTGCCAGCAGCGGGACGACAGGGGGTACTAATGAAAAACTGTTTTTT. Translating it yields CASSGTTGGTNEKLFF.

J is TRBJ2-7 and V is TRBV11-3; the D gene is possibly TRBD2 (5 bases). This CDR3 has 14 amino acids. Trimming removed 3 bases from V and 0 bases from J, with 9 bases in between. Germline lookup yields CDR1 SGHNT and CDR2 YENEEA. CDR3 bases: TGTGCCAGCAGCTTGGCGGGCAGCTCCTACGAGCAGTACTTC. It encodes CASSLAGSSYEQYF.

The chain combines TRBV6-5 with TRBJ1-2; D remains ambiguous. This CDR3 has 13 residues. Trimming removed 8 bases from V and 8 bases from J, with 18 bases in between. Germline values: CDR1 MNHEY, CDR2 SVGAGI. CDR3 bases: TGTGCCAGCGACCTTGATCGTGGGTACGGCTACACCTTC. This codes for CASDLDRGYGYTF.

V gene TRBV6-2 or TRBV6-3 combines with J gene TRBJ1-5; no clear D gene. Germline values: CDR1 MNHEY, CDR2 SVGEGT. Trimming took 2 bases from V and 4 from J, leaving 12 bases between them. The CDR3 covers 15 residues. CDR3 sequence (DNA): TGTGCCAGCAGTTACGACGTAACGGCGAATCAGCCCCAGCATTTT. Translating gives CASSYDVTANQPQHF.

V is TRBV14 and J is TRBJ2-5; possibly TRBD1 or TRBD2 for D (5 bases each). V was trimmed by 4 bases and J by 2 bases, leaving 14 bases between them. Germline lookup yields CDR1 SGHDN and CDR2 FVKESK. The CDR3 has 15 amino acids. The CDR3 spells CASSPEGFSQETQYF. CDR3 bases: TGTGCCAGCAGCCCCGAGGGGTTTTCGCAAGAGACCCAGTACTTC.

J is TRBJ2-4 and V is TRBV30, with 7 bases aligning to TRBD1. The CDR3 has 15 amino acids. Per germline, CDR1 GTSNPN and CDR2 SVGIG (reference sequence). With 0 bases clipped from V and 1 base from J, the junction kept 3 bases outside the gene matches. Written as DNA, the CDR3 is TGTGCCTGGAGTGTTTCCAGGGGGGCCAAAAACATTCAGTACTTC. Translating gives CAWSVSRGAKNIQYF.

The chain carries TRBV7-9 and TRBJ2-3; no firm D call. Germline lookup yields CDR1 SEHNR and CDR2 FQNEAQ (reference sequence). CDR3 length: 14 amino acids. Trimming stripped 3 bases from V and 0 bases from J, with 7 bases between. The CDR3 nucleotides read TGTGCCAGCAGCTTCTCCGGGAGCACAGATACGCAGTATTTT. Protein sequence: CASSFSGSTDTQYF.

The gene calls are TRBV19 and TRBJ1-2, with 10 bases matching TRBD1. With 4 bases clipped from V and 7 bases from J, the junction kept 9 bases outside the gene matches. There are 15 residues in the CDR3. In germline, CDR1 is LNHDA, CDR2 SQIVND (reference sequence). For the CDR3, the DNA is TGTGCCAGTAGTACCCGGGACAGGGGTCGAAGTGGCTACACCTTC. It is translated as CASSTRDRGRSGYTF.

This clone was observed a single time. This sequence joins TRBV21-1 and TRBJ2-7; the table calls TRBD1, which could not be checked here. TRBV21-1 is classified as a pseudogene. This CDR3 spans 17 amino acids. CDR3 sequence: CASSKSYRPKPPYEQYF. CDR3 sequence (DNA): TGTGCCAGCAGCAAATCGTACAGACCTAAACCTCCCTACGAGCAGTACTTC.

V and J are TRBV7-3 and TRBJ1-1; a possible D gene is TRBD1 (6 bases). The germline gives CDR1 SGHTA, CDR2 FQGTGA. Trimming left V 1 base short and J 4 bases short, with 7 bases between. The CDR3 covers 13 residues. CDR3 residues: CASSLKGGTEAFF. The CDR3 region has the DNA TGTGCCAGCAGCTTAAAAGGGGGCACTGAAGCTTTCTTT.

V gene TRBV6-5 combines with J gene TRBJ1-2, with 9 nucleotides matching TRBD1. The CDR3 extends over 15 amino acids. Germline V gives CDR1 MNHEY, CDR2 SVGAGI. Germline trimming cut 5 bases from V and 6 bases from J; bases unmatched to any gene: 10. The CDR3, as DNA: TGTGCCAGCAGTCCTTATCGGAGGGACAGGGATGGCTACACCTTC. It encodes CASSPYRRDRDGYTF.

The CDR3 protein is CASSLPTGNTEAFF. The DNA for the CDR3 is TGCGCCAGCAGCCTCCCGACAGGGAACACTGAAGCTTTCTTT. The chain has TRBV5-1 and TRBJ1-1, with D possibly TRBD1 on 6 matching bases. The germline V gene encodes CDR1 SGHRS and CDR2 YFSETQ. The V end lost 4 bases, the J end lost 1 base, and 11 bases lay between the germline ends. The CDR3 length is 14 residues. Full variable domain (missing parts from reference TRBV5-1 and TRBJ1-1): KAGVTQTPRYLIKTRGQQVTLSCSPISGHRSVSWYQQTPGQGLQFLFEYFSETQRNKGNFPGRFSGRQFSNSRSEMNVSTLELGDSALYLCASSLPTGNTEAFFGQGTRLTVV.